This is a list of T cell receptor beta chains from one sample in a study of PD-L1 blockade in urothelial cancer. The data were produced by immunoSEQ multiplex PCR, yet TCRdb's version contains in-frame clones alone and is incomplete. The sample contains more than 40,000 clones, approximately 83% of which appear only once. Sample: PBMCs, taken around atezolizumab (anti-PD-L1) treatment. The receptors come from a man in his sixties with urothelial cancer. The CDR3 runs from the conserved cysteine through the conserved F or W. A D gene is named only where the DNA matches it firmly. A clone size is listed for some rows: how often the clone was seen (once, few, many), or a class if it is expanded.

- | - | TRBJ2-1 | TRBV9 | CASSDVMGGIASYNEQFF | TGTGCCAGCAGCGATGTAATGGGCGGGATCGCCTCCTACAATGAGCAGTTCTTC
- | - | TRBJ1-4 | TRBV5-1 | CASSLGGLGEKLFF | TGCGCCAGCAGCTTGGGGGGCCTGGGGGAAAAACTGTTTTTT
- | - | TRBJ1-1 | TRBV6-5 | CASRNLGVLGTEAFF | TGTGCCAGCAGAAATCTAGGGGTATTGGGCACTGAAGCTTTCTTT
- | TRBD1 | TRBJ2-2 | TRBV10-3 | CAISDRDRETGELFF | TGTGCCATCAGTGACCGAGACAGGGAAACCGGGGAGCTGTTTTTT
- | TRBD1 | TRBJ1-4 | TRBV5-1 | CASSLWGQGSQLGLFF | TGCGCCAGCAGCTTGTGGGGACAGGGTTCCCAGTTGGGACTGTTTTTT
- | TRBD2 | TRBJ2-1 | TRBV5-1 | CASSPGGFLSYNEQFF | TGCGCCAGCAGCCCGGGGGGGTTTCTATCCTACAATGAGCAGTTCTTC
- | - | TRBJ2-4 | TRBV27 | CASSFDSKNIQYF | TGTGCCAGCAGTTTCGACTCCAAAAACATTCAGTACTTC
- | - | TRBJ1-5 | TRBV30 | CAWSVHEGQPQHF | TGTGCCTGGAGTGTACACGAGGGACAGCCCCAGCATTTT
- | - | TRBJ1-4 | TRBV6-1 | CASSEAPGSGRSGEKLFF | TGTGCCAGCAGTGAAGCCCCTGGTTCAGGGAGGAGTGGTGAAAAACTGTTTTTT
- | TRBD2 | TRBJ2-7 | TRBV18 | CASSPQSRGEDEQYF | TGTGCCAGCTCACCGCAGTCTCGGGGGGAGGACGAGCAGTACTTC
- | TRBD1 | TRBJ1-5 | TRBV23-1 | CASRRDRGFNQPQHF | TGCGCCAGCAGGCGGGACAGGGGTTTCAATCAGCCCCAGCATTTT
once | TRBD2 | TRBJ2-5 | TRBV10-2 | CASRDWGGQETQYF | TGCGCCAGCAGGGATTGGGGGGGCCAAGAGACCCAGTACTTC
few | TRBD1 | TRBJ1-6 | TRBV6-1 | CASSLQGDNSPLHF | TGTGCCAGCAGCCTACAGGGGGATAATTCACCCCTCCACTTT
- | TRBD1 | TRBJ1-5 | TRBV28 | CASSLVGQGGQPQHF | TGTGCCAGCAGTTTAGTAGGACAGGGAGGCCAGCCCCAGCATTTT
- | - | TRBJ2-5 | TRBV5-1 | CASIPDQGMGETQYF | TGCGCCAGCATACCGGACCAGGGGATGGGAGAGACCCAGTACTTC
- | TRBD1 | TRBJ2-2 | TRBV29-1 | CSVEGTGTNTGELFF | TGCAGCGTTGAAGGGACAGGGACGAACACCGGGGAGCTGTTTTTT
- | - | TRBJ1-4 | TRBV5-4 | CASSNASVLAVGKLFF | TGTGCCAGCAGCAACGCTAGTGTATTGGCCGTCGGGAAACTGTTTTTT